This TCR beta chain was observed in a study of T cell changes during pregnancy in multiple sclerosis. The CDR3 length is 15 residues. In germline, CDR1 is MGHDK, CDR2 SYGVNS. For this clone: At one of its ends the junction is not consistent with the germline gene, which may arise from a read error.

Some clones are missing from TCRdb's copy, which holds only in-frame ones; the method was immunoSEQ multiplex PCR. In the table there are about 61,000 clones, approximately 91% of which are singletons. This specimen consisted of peripheral blood, obtained in the first trimester of pregnancy. The receptor was isolated from a female donor with multiple sclerosis, enrolled in a pregnancy study. V is TRBV25-1 and J is TRBJ2-7; the D gene is possibly TRBD1 (6 bases). The CDR3 DNA reads as TGTGCCAGCAGTGATCCATCAGGGGAGTCCTCCGAGCAGTACTTC. It translates to CASSDPSGESSEQYF.